This entry lists 24 T cell receptor beta chains sequenced from one sample in a study of shared clonotypes between healthy human individuals. The method was immunoSEQ multiplex PCR; TCRdb's version includes in-frame clones alone and lacks a portion of them. This table holds 2,500,000 or so clones, around 92% found once. Specimen: naive CD4+ T cells from PBMCs. Described subset: CD45RA+ positively selected. The receptors were sampled from a man between 18 and 35 years old in good health. Some clones in this sample may be carry-over from other donors' samples.

The chain carries TRBV2 and TRBJ2-3, with D possibly being TRBD1 (6 bases). The CDR3 spans 15 residues. Trimming stripped 2 bases from V and 3 bases from J, with 12 bases between. Germline CDR1 is SNHLY and CDR2 is FYNNEI. CDR3 nucleotide sequence: TGTGCCAGCAGTGAATCAGGGGTTGGGACAGATACGCAGTATTTT. The encoded protein is CASSESGVGTDTQYF.

This clone was counted once. The chain combines TRBV5-1 with TRBJ2-7, with D unclear. The CDR3 has 15 residues. Germline V lookup: CDR1 SGHRS, CDR2 YFSETQ. Between the trimmed V and J ends, which lost 0 bases and 1 base, there was a span of 11 bases. CDR3 sequence reads: CASSLVGGTSYEQYF. DNA of the CDR3: TGCGCCAGCAGCTTGGTGGGCGGTACTTCCTACGAGCAGTACTTC. Based on the CDR3 plus reference TRBV5-1 and TRBJ2-7, the full variable domain is KAGVTQTPRYLIKTRGQQVTLSCSPISGHRSVSWYQQTPGQGLQFLFEYFSETQRNKGNFPGRFSGRQFSNSRSEMNVSTLELGDSALYLCASSLVGGTSYEQYFGPGTRLTVT.

The chain joins TRBV5-1 to TRBJ2-1, with D possibly being TRBD1 (6 bases). V was cut by 2 bases and J by 6 bases, with 12 bases left in between. This CDR3 is built from 14 residues. CDR1 and CDR2 (germline): SGHRS, YFSETQ. For the CDR3, the DNA is TGCGCCAGCAGCTTAAAACAACAGGGCAATGAGCAGTTCTTC. Translating gives CASSLKQQGNEQFF.

This chain connects TRBV11-3 to TRBJ2-7, with D possibly matching TRBD2 (5 bases). Looked up from germline, CDR1 is SGHNT and CDR2 is YENEEA. V was pared by 5 bases and J by 5 bases, with 10 bases between. CDR3 length: 12 amino acids. The CDR3 loop reads CASSPDGDEQYF. The DNA of the CDR3 is TGTGCCAGCAGCCCAGACGGGGACGAGCAGTACTTC. Based on the CDR3 plus reference TRBV11-3 and TRBJ2-7, the full variable domain is EAGVVQSPRYKIIEKKQPVAFWCNPISGHNTLYWYLQNLGQGPELLIRYENEEAVDDSQLPKDRFSAERLKGVDSTLKIQPAELGDSAVYLCASSPDGDEQYFGPGTRLTVT.

This chain uses TRBV27 with TRBJ2-7; 7 bases are a match to TRBD2. The CDR3 runs 16 residues. The ends lost 2 bases at V and 0 bases at J; junction bases unmatched: 7. CDR1 is MNHEY and CDR2 is SMNVEV in the germline V gene (reference sequence). The CDR3 DNA reads as TGTGCCAGCAGTTTAATAGGGGCTAGCGGCTCCTACGAGCAGTACTTC. Translating gives CASSLIGASGSYEQYF.

As for this clone: Within the sample, other DNA sequences also encode this same CDR3. The chain recombines TRBV28 with TRBJ2-5; tentative D call: TRBD1 (6 bases). This CDR3 spans 15 amino acids. Per the germline V gene, CDR1 is MDHEN and CDR2 is SYDVKM. Trimming took off 2 bases at V and 4 bases at J, with 14 bases between the two ends. The CDR3 DNA follows: TGTGCCAGCAGTTTAGGAGGAGGCAGGGGAGAGACCCAGTACTTC. Its translation is CASSLGGGRGETQYF.

This sequence joins TRBV27 and TRBJ2-3; the D call may be TRBD1 or TRBD2 (7 bases each). The CDR3 runs 16 residues. Germline-derived CDR1 and CDR2 are MNHEY and SMNVEV (reference sequence). Trimming removed 4 bases at V and 5 bases at J, with 19 bases between. The CDR3 reads CASSYPGGGPRDTQYF. DNA for the CDR3: TGTGCCAGCAGTTACCCAGGGGGAGGGCCACGAGATACGCAGTATTTT.

The chain combines TRBV19 with TRBJ2-3, with 11 positions matching TRBD2. Germline lookup yields CDR1 LNHDA and CDR2 SQIVND (reference sequence). Losses at the gene ends were 5 bases for V and 2 bases for J; bases not matched to a gene: 6. The CDR3 extends over 16 amino acids. The CDR3 protein is CASSARLAGNTDTQYF. CDR3 DNA: TGTGCCAGTAGTGCCCGACTAGCGGGGAACACAGATACGCAGTATTTT.

The V gene is TRBV27, the J gene TRBJ1-1; 7 bases fit TRBD1. Germline CDR1 reads MNHEY; CDR2 reads SMNVEV (reference sequence). The CDR3 contains 15 residues. V shed 2 bases and J 1 base; nucleotides not matched to a gene: 4. The CDR3 nucleotides are TGTGCCAGCAGTTTAGGGGGGACAGCGAACACTGAAGCTTTCTTT. Translation: CASSLGGTANTEAFF.

This sequence joins TRBV10-1 and TRBJ1-3, with TRBD1 matching over 7 bases. J was trimmed by 2 bases and V by 6 bases; bases with no gene match: 1. CDR3 length: 13 residues. CDR1 WNHNN and CDR2 SYGVQD come from the germline V gene (reference sequence). The CDR3 protein is CASSGTAGNTIYF. The CDR3 bases are TGCGCCAGCAGCGGGACAGCTGGAAACACCATATATTTT.

J is TRBJ2-7 and V is TRBV2; 10 bases map to TRBD2. The CDR3 consists of 14 residues. The germline V gene has CDR1 SNHLY and CDR2 FYNNEI. The junction had 2 bases not matched to a gene; V was cut back by 0 bases and J by 6 bases. CDR3 protein: CASSEALAGVEQYF. The CDR3 DNA is TGTGCCAGCAGTGAAGCGCTAGCGGGAGTCGAGCAGTACTTC.

The chain employs TRBV27 and TRBJ1-1, with 8 bases lining up with TRBD1. V shed 2 bases, J shed 3 bases, and the junction held 5 bases outside the gene matches. CDR1 MNHEY and CDR2 SMNVEV come from the germline V gene (reference sequence). This CDR3 has 15 residues. The CDR3 DNA is TGTGCCAGCAGTTTAGGGACAGGAGGTGACACTGAAGCTTTCTTT. It yields the protein CASSLGTGGDTEAFF.

This chain links TRBV7-9 with TRBJ2-5; 8 nucleotides agree with TRBD2. V dropped 4 bases and J dropped 5; count of bases not matched to a gene: 12. CDR3 length: 16 residues. Germline-derived CDR1 and CDR2 are SEHNR and FQNEAQ (reference sequence). The CDR3 reads CASSSDPGLAGETQYF. CDR3 DNA sequence: TGTGCCAGCAGCTCGGACCCAGGACTAGCCGGGGAGACCCAGTACTTC.

The chain combines TRBV6-6 with TRBJ2-7, with 7 bases fitting TRBD1. CDR3 length: 13 amino acids. The V segment lost 7 bases and the J segment 3 bases; nucleotides outside the gene matches: 6. Germline V gives CDR1 MNHNY, CDR2 SVGAGI (reference sequence). The CDR3 spells CASTRTGNYEQYF. The CDR3 DNA is TGTGCCAGCACGCGGACAGGCAACTACGAGCAGTACTTC.

V and J are TRBV2 and TRBJ2-7; D might be TRBD1 (5 bases). This CDR3 has 14 residues. V lost 6 bases, J lost 2 bases, and 14 bases lay in between. Per the germline V gene, CDR1 is SNHLY and CDR2 is FYNNEI. For the CDR3, the DNA is TGTGCCAGCAGGGACATAACATCCCCCTACGAGCAGTACTTC. Protein product: CASRDITSPYEQYF.

In DNA form, the CDR3 reads TGCGCCAGCAGCTACGGACTAGCGGGCCACAATGAGCAGTTCTTC. Translated, it gives CASSYGLAGHNEQFF. The rearrangement joins TRBV5-1 to TRBJ2-1, with TRBD2 identical over 11 bases. The CDR3 length is 15 residues. J was trimmed by 5 bases and V by 3 bases; bases with no gene match: 4. CDR1 and CDR2 (germline): SGHRS, YFSETQ.

The V call is TRBV5-8, the J call TRBJ1-2; a weak D match, TRBD1 (6 bases). Germline loops: CDR1 SGHTS, CDR2 YDEGEE. The CDR3 consists of 13 residues. Trimming left V 4 bases short and J 4 bases short, with 11 bases between. The CDR3 DNA follows: TGTGCCAGCAGCCCGGACAGCTCCTATGGCTACACCTTC. This sequence encodes CASSPDSSYGYTF. The entire variable domain, with the rest obtained from reference TRBV5-8 and TRBJ1-2, is as follows: EAGVTQSPTHLIKTRGQQATLRCSPISGHTSVYWYQQALGLGLQFLLWYDEGEERNRGNFPPRFSGRQFPNYSSELNVNALELEDSALYLCASSPDSSYGYTFGSGTRLTVV.

This chain uses TRBV29-1 with TRBJ1-1; D perhaps matches TRBD1 (5 bases). The V end was cut by 5 bases, the J end by 9 bases, with 16 bases between. This CDR3 region has 12 residues. The V gene's germline CDR1 is SQVTM and CDR2 ANQGSEA. The CDR3 is CSVSMLTGQAFF. DNA for the CDR3: TGCAGCGTTTCCATGTTGACGGGACAAGCTTTCTTT.

V and J are TRBV5-4 and TRBJ2-5; the match to TRBD1 covers 10 bases. Germline CDR1 is SGHNT and CDR2 is YYREEE (reference sequence). The CDR3 sequence is 14 residues long. Germline trimming cut 5 bases from V and 5 bases from J; bases unmatched to any gene: 6. The CDR3 reads CASRVTGGLETQYF. In DNA form, the CDR3 reads TGTGCCAGCAGAGTGACAGGGGGCCTTGAGACCCAGTACTTC.

This chain uses TRBV6-5 with TRBJ2-1; TRBD1 is a possible D gene (5 bases). CDR3 length: 13 residues. V lost 6 bases and J 4 bases, leaving 10 bases between the germline ends. From germline, CDR1 is MNHEY and CDR2 SVGAGI. This CDR3 is CASRIDRYNEQFF. Written as DNA, the CDR3 is TGTGCCAGCAGGATCGACAGATACAATGAGCAGTTCTTC.

Concerning this clone: The sample contains more than one DNA sequence encoding this CDR3. The chain's CDR3 is CASSGTGRNTGELFF. CDR3 sequence (DNA): TGTGCCAGCAGCGGGACAGGGAGAAACACCGGGGAGCTGTTTTTT. The J gene is TRBJ2-2, the V gene TRBV2; 9 bases map to TRBD1. The ends lost 6 bases at V and 2 bases at J; junction bases unmatched: 4. Germline V lookup: CDR1 SNHLY, CDR2 FYNNEI. This CDR3 spans 15 amino acids.

The CDR3 DNA follows: TGTGCCAGCAGCTCCCGCGTAGGGGGCGCTTGGGTGTTGAACACTGAAGCTTTCTTT. Its translation: CASSSRVGGAWVLNTEAFF. This chain uses TRBV7-2 with TRBJ1-1; the match to TRBD1 covers 7 bases. Looked up from germline, CDR1 is SGHTA and CDR2 is FQGNSA. There are 19 residues in the CDR3. After removal of 4 bases from V and 0 bases from J, the junction contained 17 bases not matched to a gene.

This clone was picked up a small number of times. This sequence joins TRBV28 and TRBJ1-2; 11 bases line up with TRBD1. The CDR3 extends over 13 amino acids. Trimming took 4 bases from V and 8 from J; bases not matched to a gene: 3. Germline V gene data show CDR1 as MDHEN and CDR2 as SYDVKM. The CDR3 protein is CASSSDRGLGYTF. CDR3 in DNA: TGTGCCAGCAGTTCGGACAGGGGGCTAGGCTACACCTTC.

The chain carries TRBV4-3 and TRBJ1-4; possible D gene TRBD1, 6 bases. This CDR3 comprises 15 residues. The ends were cut back, 0 bases at V and 6 bases at J, with 11 bases in the middle. Germline lookup yields CDR1 LGHNA and CDR2 YSLEER. CDR3 DNA sequence: TGCGCCAGCAGCCAAGACCGGGACACGTATGAAAAACTGTTTTTT. Its translation: CASSQDRDTYEKLFF.